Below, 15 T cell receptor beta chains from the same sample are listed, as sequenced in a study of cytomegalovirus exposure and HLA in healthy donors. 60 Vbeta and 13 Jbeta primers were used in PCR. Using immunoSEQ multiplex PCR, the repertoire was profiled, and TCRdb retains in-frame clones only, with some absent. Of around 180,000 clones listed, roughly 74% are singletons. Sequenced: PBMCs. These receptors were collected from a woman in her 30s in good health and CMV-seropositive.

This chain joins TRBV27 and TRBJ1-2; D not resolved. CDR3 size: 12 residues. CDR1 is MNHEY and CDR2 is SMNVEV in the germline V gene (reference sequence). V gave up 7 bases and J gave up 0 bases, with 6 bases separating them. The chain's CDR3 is CASMGANYGYTF. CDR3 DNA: TGTGCCAGCATGGGCGCTAACTATGGCTACACCTTC.

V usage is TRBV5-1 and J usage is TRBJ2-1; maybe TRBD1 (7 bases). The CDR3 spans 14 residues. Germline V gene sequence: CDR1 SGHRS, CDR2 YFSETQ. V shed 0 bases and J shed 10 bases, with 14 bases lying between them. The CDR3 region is CASSLARGVGEQFF. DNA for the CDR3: TGCGCCAGCAGCTTGGCCAGGGGGGTCGGGGAGCAGTTCTTC.

CDR3 sequence: CASSEVRLAGRFF. In DNA form, the CDR3 reads TGTGCCAGCAGTGAAGTGAGGTTAGCGGGTAGGTTCTTC. The V and J genes are TRBV6-1 and TRBJ2-1; 7 bases are a match to TRBD2. CDR1 and CDR2 from the germline V gene are MNHNS and SASEGT. V gave up 1 base and J gave up 15 bases; unmatched junction bases: 9. CDR3 size: 13 residues.

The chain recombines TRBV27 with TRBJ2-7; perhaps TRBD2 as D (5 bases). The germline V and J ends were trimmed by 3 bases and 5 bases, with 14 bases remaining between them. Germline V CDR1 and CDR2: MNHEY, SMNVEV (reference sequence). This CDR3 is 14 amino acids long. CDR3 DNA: TGTGCCAGCAGTTTTAAAAGGGAGAGGAACGAGCAGTACTTC. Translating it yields CASSFKRERNEQYF.

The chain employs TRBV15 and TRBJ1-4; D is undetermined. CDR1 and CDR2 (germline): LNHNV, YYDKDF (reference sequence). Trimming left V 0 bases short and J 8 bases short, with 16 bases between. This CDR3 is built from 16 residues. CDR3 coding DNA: TGTGCCACCAGCAGAGATTTGCTCCCGAGGGAGGAAAAACTGTTTTTT. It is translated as CATSRDLLPREEKLFF.

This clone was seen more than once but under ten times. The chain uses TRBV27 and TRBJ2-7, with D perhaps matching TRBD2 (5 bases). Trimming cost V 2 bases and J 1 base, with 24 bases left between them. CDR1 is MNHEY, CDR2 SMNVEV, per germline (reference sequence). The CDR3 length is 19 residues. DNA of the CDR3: TGTGCCAGCAGTTTAAGAGTGGACTCCTCGACCCAGCAATCCTACGAGCAGTACTTC. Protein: CASSLRVDSSTQQSYEQYF.

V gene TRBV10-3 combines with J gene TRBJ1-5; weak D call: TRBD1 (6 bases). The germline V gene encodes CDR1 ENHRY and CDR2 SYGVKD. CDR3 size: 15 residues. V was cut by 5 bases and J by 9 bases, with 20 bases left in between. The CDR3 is CAISRGGDGQPPQHF. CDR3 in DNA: TGTGCCATCAGTAGAGGTGGGGACGGACAGCCGCCCCAGCATTTT.

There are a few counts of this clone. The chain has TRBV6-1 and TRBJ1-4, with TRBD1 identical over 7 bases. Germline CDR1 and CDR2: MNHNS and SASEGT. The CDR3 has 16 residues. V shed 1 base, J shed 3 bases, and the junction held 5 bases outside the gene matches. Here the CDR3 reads CASSEVAGQANEKLFF. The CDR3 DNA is TGTGCCAGCAGTGAAGTGGCAGGACAGGCTAATGAAAAACTGTTTTTT.

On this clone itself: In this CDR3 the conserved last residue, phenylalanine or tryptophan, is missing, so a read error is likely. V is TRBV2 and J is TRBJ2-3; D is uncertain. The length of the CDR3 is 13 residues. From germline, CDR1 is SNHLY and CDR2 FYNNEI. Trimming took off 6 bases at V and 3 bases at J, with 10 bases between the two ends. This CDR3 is CASRGTRTDTQYS. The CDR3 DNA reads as TGTGCCAGCAGAGGTACAAGGACAGATACGCAGTATTCT.

The CDR3 DNA is TGTGCCAGCAGCCAAGAAGGGTCTAGCGGGAGAATCACAGATACGCAGTATTTT. This codes for CASSQEGSSGRITDTQYF. The gene calls are TRBV4-2 and TRBJ2-3; TRBD2 matches at 10 bases. The V segment lost 0 bases and the J segment 2 bases; nucleotides outside the gene matches: 8. The CDR3 extends over 18 amino acids. Looked up from germline, CDR1 is LGHNA and CDR2 is YNFKEQ.

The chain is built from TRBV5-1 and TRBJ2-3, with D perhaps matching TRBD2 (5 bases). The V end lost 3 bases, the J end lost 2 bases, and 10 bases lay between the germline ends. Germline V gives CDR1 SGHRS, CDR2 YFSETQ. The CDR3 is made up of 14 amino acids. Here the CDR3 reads CASSWELPTDTQYF. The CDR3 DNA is TGCGCCAGCAGCTGGGAGTTGCCCACAGATACGCAGTATTTT.

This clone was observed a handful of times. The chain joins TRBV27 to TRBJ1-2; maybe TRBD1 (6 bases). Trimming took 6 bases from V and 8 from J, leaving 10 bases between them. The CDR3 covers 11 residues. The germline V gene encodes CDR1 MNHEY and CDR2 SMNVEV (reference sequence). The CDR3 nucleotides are TGTGCCAGCAGGACAGGCGCCGGCTACACCTTC. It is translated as CASRTGAGYTF.

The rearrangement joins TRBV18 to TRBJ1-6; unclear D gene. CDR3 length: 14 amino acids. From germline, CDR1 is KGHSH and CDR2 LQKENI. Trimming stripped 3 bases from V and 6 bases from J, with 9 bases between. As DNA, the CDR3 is TGTGCCAGCTCACCCAGTTTTCCTAATTCACCCCTCCACTTT. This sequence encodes CASSPSFPNSPLHF.

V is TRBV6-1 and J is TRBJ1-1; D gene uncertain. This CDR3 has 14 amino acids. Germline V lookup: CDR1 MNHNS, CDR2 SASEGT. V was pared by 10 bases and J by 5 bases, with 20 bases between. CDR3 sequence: CAITSFPGETEAFF. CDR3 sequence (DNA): TGTGCCATCACTTCCTTCCCCGGAGAAACTGAAGCTTTCTTT.

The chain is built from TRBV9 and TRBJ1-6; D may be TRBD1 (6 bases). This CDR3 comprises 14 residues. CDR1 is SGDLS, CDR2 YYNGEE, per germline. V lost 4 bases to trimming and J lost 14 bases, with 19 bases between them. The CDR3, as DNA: TGTGCCAGCAGCACGGGGACGTTCCAGGGGACCCTCCACTTT. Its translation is CASSTGTFQGTLHF. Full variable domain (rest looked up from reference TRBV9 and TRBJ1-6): DSGVTQTPKHLITATGQRVTLRCSPRSGDLSVYWYQQSLDQGLQFLIQYYNGEERAKGNILERFSAQQFPDLHSELNLSSLELGDSALYFCASSTGTFQGTLHFGNGTRLTVT.